The 17 T cell receptor beta chains listed next were all sequenced from one sample in a study of T-cell reconstitution after alpha-beta-depleted transplantation in children. Construction of the TCRbeta library involved unique molecular identifiers. Via MiXCR, TCRdb re-called the PCR reads, giving one row per CDR3 protein. The repertoire has around 450,000 distinct CDR3 sequences, over 9.5% of them found once; the top ten carry roughly 2.1%. The sequencing used PBMCs, collected before TCRalphabeta/CD19-depleted stem cell transplant. The receptors originated from a child aged 2 to 15 with inherited bone marrow failure, due to receive a stem cell transplant.

The rearrangement joins TRBV2 to TRBJ2-4, with TRBD2 matching 15 bases. V was pared by 6 bases and J by 8 bases, with 8 bases of the junction left unmatched. This CDR3 has 16 amino acids. CDR1 and CDR2 (germline): SNHLY, FYNNEI. The CDR3 sequence: CASRGTSGRSRDIQYF. CDR3 nucleotide sequence: TGTGCCAGCAGAGGGACTAGCGGGAGGAGTAGGGACATTCAGTACTTC. Combining the CDR3 with reference TRBV2 and TRBJ2-4 gives the whole variable domain EPEVTQTPSHQVTQMGQEVILRCVPISNHLYFYWYRQILGQKVEFLVSFYNNEISEKSEIFDDQFSVERPDGSNFTLKIRSTKLEDSAMYFCASRGTSGRSRDIQYFGAGTRLSVL.

This clonotype was counted at least ten times. The J gene is TRBJ1-4, the V gene TRBV28; the D is unclear. The length of the CDR3 is 12 residues. Per the germline V gene, CDR1 is MDHEN and CDR2 is SYDVKM. V was shortened by 8 bases and J by 8 bases, with 12 bases between the two germline ends. CDR3 in amino acids: CASGVTWEKLFF. DNA for the CDR3: TGTGCCAGCGGGGTGACTTGGGAAAAACTGTTTTTT.

This clonotype was counted many times. V gene TRBV10-1 combines with J gene TRBJ2-3; either TRBD1 or TRBD2 may supply D (5 bases each). V was shortened by 6 bases and J by 2 bases, with 12 bases between the two germline ends. Germline loops: CDR1 WNHNN, CDR2 SYGVQD (reference sequence). This CDR3 spans 14 amino acids. In DNA form, the CDR3 reads TGCGCCAGCAGCTCCGGGACGGACACAGATACGCAGTATTTT. It specifies CASSSGTDTDTQYF.

This clonotype has ten or more counts. The genes are TRBV10-3 and TRBJ1-5; D might be TRBD1 (6 bases). V was cut by 4 bases and J by 0 bases, with 7 bases left in between. Germline V lookup: CDR1 ENHRY, CDR2 SYGVKD. This CDR3 has 14 residues. CDR3 sequence: CAISGQDSNQPQHF. CDR3 nucleotide sequence: TGTGCCATCAGTGGACAGGATAGCAATCAGCCCCAGCATTTT.

The sample holds many counts of this clonotype. CDR3 amino acids: CASSRQEAWQETQYF. The CDR3, as DNA: TGCGCCAGCAGTAGGCAGGAGGCGTGGCAAGAGACCCAGTACTTC. The rearrangement links TRBV5-1 to TRBJ2-5, with D possibly being TRBD2 (5 bases). Trimming stripped 5 bases from V and 2 bases from J, with 16 bases between. The CDR3 contains 15 residues. Germline values: CDR1 SGHRS, CDR2 YFSETQ. Supplemented by reference TRBV5-1 and TRBJ2-5, the full variable domain reads KAGVTQTPRYLIKTRGQQVTLSCSPISGHRSVSWYQQTPGQGLQFLFEYFSETQRNKGNFPGRFSGRQFSNSRSEMNVSTLELGDSALYLCASSRQEAWQETQYFGPGTRLLVL.

The chain is built from TRBV27 and TRBJ2-2, with TRBD2 matching over 10 bases. The CDR3 is 16 residues long. CDR1 is MNHEY and CDR2 is SMNVEV in the germline V gene (reference sequence). J lost 4 bases, V lost 6 bases, and 8 bases had no gene match. CDR3 in DNA: TGTGCCAGCAGCCACTCACTAGCGGGAACCACCGGGGAGCTGTTTTTT. This gives the protein CASSHSLAGTTGELFF.

This clonotype appeared many times. This chain uses TRBV7-2 with TRBJ2-7; 9 bases are a match to TRBD1. Looked up from germline, CDR1 is SGHTA and CDR2 is FQGNSA. V dropped 1 base and J dropped 6; count of bases not matched to a gene: 4. The length of the CDR3 is 14 residues. This chain's CDR3 is CASSLVYRGREQYF. CDR3 DNA sequence: TGTGCCAGCAGCTTAGTCTACAGGGGGCGCGAGCAGTACTTC.

In this sample, this clonotype turned up many times. The chain links TRBV27 to TRBJ2-3, with D perhaps being TRBD1 or TRBD2 (6 bases each). Trimming left V 0 bases short and J 5 bases short, with 15 bases between. The CDR3 length is 16 residues. CDR1 is MNHEY, CDR2 SMNVEV, per germline (reference sequence). The CDR3, as DNA: TGTGCCAGCAGTTTATCGCCCGGGGGCGGGATAGATACGCAGTATTTT. This codes for CASSLSPGGGIDTQYF.

The J gene is TRBJ2-5, the V gene TRBV6-9, with a tentative D call TRBD1 (6 bases). The CDR3 consists of 14 residues. The V gene lost 6 bases and the J gene lost 2 bases, with 13 bases spanning the gap. Germline V lookup: CDR1 MNHGY, CDR2 SVAAGI. As DNA, the CDR3 is TGTGCCAGCAGGAATGGGGGCCTTCAAGAGACCCAGTACTTC. It is translated as CASRNGGLQETQYF.

This clonotype occurred once. This may come from a read error, since a much larger clone is one base off. The V and J genes are TRBV3-1 and TRBJ2-2, with D tentatively TRBD2 (5 bases). This CDR3 has 18 amino acids. Germline V CDR1 and CDR2: LGHDT, YNNKEL (reference sequence). CDR3 residues: CATSQVGPRNGVTGELFF. CDR3 DNA sequence: TGTGCCACCAGCCAAGTTGGGCCGAGAAACGGGGTGACCGGGGAGCTGTTTTTT.

There are many counts of this clonotype. The V call is TRBV6-5, the J call TRBJ1-1; D remains ambiguous. Germline lookup yields CDR1 MNHEY and CDR2 SVGAGI. V lost 7 bases and J 10 bases, leaving 22 bases between the germline ends. This CDR3 comprises 14 residues. Written as DNA, the CDR3 is TGTGCCAGCACCTACCAGACCGGGCAGGAGGGAGCTTTCTTT. Protein sequence: CASTYQTGQEGAFF.

This clonotype showed up many times. The chain carries TRBV11-2 and TRBJ2-1; 7 nucleotides align to TRBD2. CDR3 length: 17 residues. The junction had 13 bases not matched to a gene; V was cut back by 2 bases and J by 6 bases. Germline lookup yields CDR1 SGHAT and CDR2 FQNNGV. CDR3 amino acids: CASSLIVGGRRANEQFF. DNA for the CDR3: TGTGCCAGCAGCTTAATAGTTGGCGGGAGAAGGGCCAATGAGCAGTTCTTC.

About this clonotype: This may be a read error, as it is one base from a much larger clone. The rearrangement links TRBV29-1 to TRBJ1-3, with D unclear. The CDR3 runs to 17 residues. Germline values: CDR1 SQVTM, CDR2 ANQGSEA. This chain's CDR3 is CSVEDWEVKSSGNTTYF. The CDR3 DNA sequence: TGCAGCGTTGAAGATTGGGAGGTTAAGAGCTCTGGAAACACCACATATTTT. The whole variable domain, remainder taken from reference TRBV29-1 and TRBJ1-3, is SAVISQKPSRDICQRGTSLTIQCQVDSQVTMMFWYRQQPGQSLTLIATANQGSEATYESGFVIDKFPISRPNLTFSTLTVSNMSPEDSSIYLCSVEDWEVKSSGNTTYFGEGSWLTVV.

Regarding this clonotype: Compared with germline, one end of the junction differs, possibly owing to a read error. This sequence joins TRBV7-2 and TRBJ2-3, with a possible D match to TRBD2 (6 bases). The CDR3 totals 16 residues. Looked up from germline, CDR1 is SGHTA and CDR2 is FQGNSA. The CDR3 spells CASSLGARGSTDTQCF. As DNA, the CDR3 is TGTGCCAGCAGCCTCGGGGCTCGGGGGAGCACAGATACGCAGTGTTTT.

This clonotype appeared a few times. V gene TRBV5-1 combines with J gene TRBJ2-1, with D uncertain. The length of the CDR3 is 17 residues. Germline CDR1 and CDR2: SGHRS and YFSETQ. V lost 3 bases, J lost 14 bases, and 30 bases lay in between. The CDR3 here is CASSYPLQGIHNSVKFF. CDR3 DNA sequence: TGCGCCAGCAGCTACCCACTACAAGGCATCCACAACTCGGTGAAGTTCTTC. The full variable domain, with the rest looked up from reference TRBV5-1 and TRBJ2-1, is KAGVTQTPRYLIKTRGQQVTLSCSPISGHRSVSWYQQTPGQGLQFLFEYFSETQRNKGNFPGRFSGRQFSNSRSEMNVSTLELGDSALYLCASSYPLQGIHNSVKFFGPGTRLTVL.

The chain joins TRBV28 to TRBJ2-3; 8 bases align to TRBD1. The trim removed 6 bases at V and 1 base at J, leaving 6 bases unmatched. The germline V gene has CDR1 MDHEN and CDR2 SYDVKM. The CDR3 has 15 residues. Here the CDR3 reads CASSQGALGTDTQYF. In DNA, the CDR3 is TGTGCCAGCAGCCAGGGGGCGTTGGGCACAGATACGCAGTATTTT.

This clonotype was counted many times. CDR3: CASSYVQNTGELFF. CDR3 nucleotides: TGTGCCAGCAGCTATGTGCAGAACACCGGGGAGCTGTTTTTT. This chain joins TRBV5-5 and TRBJ2-2, with D unresolved. V gave up 3 bases and J gave up 1 base, with 7 bases separating them. This CDR3 contains 14 residues. Germline CDR1 and CDR2: SGHKS and YYEKEE (reference sequence).